This T cell receptor (beta chain) was captured in a study of response to subunit inactivated influenza vaccine listed by TCRdb under 2018. Study-level background: The study used deep quantitative T cell receptor repertoire profiling to track responses to a trivalent subunit inactivated influenza vaccine.

The junction shows trimming of 4 bases on V and 5 bases on J, plus 6 bases between the germline ends. CDR1 and CDR2 are read off the germline V gene (reference sequence) as SGHKS and YYEKEE. CDR3 length: 11 amino acids, cysteine to phenylalanine. Only the CDR3 portion is preserved as DNA: 33 bases, with reading frame beginning at the first base. The library came from RT-PCR. TCRdb records Illumina HiSeq 2500 as the sequencer. TCRdb reanalyzed the raw reads on its own, using fastp at Q25 for trimming and MiXCR for clone calling, and kept in-frame beta chains. Under each unique CDR3 protein, matching rows form one entry showing the most common genes and DNA. The sample data list 700,000 to 800,000 distinct CDR3 sequences, and around 18% of these were observed just once. The ten most abundant clones make up roughly a tenth of the sample. What the study reported, not specific to this receptor: The authors proposed that each seasonal influenza vaccination may bring in only a limited number of new T cells.

A word on this clonotype: Its antigen is not yet known. No much larger clone exists at a distance of one base, and base qualities are not known.

The receptor's source is a man in his fifties who received an inactivated influenza vaccine. Donor details come from another sample of the same person, matched by shared clones. The chain uses TRBV5-5 and TRBJ1-1; confidence is insufficient to name the D gene. This material consisted of PBMCs from blood, taken approximately 5 days after vaccination. The base sequence is TGTGCCAGCAGCCGGAAGACTGAAGCTTTCTTT. This sequence encodes CASSRKTEAFF.